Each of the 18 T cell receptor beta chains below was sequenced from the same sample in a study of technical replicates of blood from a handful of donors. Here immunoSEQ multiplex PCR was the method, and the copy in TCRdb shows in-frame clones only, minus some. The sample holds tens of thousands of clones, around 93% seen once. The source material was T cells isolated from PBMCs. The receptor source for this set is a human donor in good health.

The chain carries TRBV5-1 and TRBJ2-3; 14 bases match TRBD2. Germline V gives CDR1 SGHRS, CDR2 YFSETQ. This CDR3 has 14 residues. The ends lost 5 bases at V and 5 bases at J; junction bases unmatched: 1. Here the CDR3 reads CASRGLAGGDTQYF. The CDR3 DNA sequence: TGCGCCAGCAGAGGACTAGCGGGAGGAGATACGCAGTATTTT.

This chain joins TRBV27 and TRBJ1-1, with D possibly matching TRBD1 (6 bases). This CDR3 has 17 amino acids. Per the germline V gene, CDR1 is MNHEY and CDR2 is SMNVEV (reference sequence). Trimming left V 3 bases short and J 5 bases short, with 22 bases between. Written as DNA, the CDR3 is TGTGCCAGCAGTTTTTCTATATGGGGGGGCGCAAGGACTGAAGCTTTCTTT. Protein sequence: CASSFSIWGGARTEAFF.

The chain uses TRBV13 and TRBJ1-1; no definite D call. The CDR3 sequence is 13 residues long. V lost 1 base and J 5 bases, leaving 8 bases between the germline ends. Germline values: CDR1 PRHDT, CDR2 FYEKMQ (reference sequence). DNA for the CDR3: TGTGCCAGCAGCTTAGACACGGGGACTGAAGCTTTCTTT. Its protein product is CASSLDTGTEAFF.

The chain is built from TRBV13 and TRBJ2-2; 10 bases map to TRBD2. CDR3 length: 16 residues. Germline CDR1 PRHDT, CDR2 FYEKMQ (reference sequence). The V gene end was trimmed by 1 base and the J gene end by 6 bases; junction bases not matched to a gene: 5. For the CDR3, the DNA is TGTGCCAGCAGCTTAGCCCCAGCGGGAGGGCCCGGGGAGCTGTTTTTT. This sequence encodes CASSLAPAGGPGELFF.

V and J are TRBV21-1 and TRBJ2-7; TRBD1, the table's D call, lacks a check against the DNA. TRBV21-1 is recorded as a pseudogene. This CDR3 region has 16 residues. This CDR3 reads CASSKEDSTGSYEQYF. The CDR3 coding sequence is TGTGCCAGCAGCAAGGAGGACAGCACCGGCTCCTACGAGCAGTACTTC.

CDR3 residues: CASSLPGGNTEAFF. The CDR3 DNA reads TGTGCCAGCAGTTTACCAGGGGGCAACACTGAAGCTTTCTTT. This chain connects TRBV28 to TRBJ1-1; 8 bases map to TRBD1. The CDR3 runs 14 residues. The ends lost 2 bases at V and 2 bases at J; junction bases unmatched: 1. Germline V gene lookup returns CDR1 MDHEN and CDR2 SYDVKM.

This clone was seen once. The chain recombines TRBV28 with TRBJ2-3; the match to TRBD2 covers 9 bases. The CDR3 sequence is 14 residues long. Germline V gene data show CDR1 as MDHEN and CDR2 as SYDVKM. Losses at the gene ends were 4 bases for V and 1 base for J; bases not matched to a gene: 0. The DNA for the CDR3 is TGTGCCAGCAGTTGGACTAGCGGCACAGATACGCAGTATTTT. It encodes CASSWTSGTDTQYF.

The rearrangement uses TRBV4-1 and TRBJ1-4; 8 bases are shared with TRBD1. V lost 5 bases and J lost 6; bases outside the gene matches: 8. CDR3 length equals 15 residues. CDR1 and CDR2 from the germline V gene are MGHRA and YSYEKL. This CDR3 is CASSKIAGGYEKLFF. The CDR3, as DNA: TGCGCCAGCAGCAAAATTGCAGGGGGCTATGAAAAACTGTTTTTT.

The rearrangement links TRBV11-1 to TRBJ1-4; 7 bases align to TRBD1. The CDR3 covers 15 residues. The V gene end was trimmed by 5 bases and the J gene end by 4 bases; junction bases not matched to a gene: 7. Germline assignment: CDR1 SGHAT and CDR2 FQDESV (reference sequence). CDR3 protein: CASSLTGAVNEKLFF. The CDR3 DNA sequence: TGTGCCAGCAGCCTCACAGGGGCCGTTAATGAAAAACTGTTTTTT. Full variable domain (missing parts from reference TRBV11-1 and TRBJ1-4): EAEVAQSPRYKITEKSQAVAFWCDPISGHATLYWYRQILGQGPELLVQFQDESVVDDSQLPKDRFSAERLKGVDSTLKIQPAELGDSAMYLCASSLTGAVNEKLFFGSGTQLSVL.

CDR3 nucleotides: TGCGCCAGCAGCCATCCACAGGGTTTCGATGAGCAGTTCTTC. It encodes CASSHPQGFDEQFF. The chain couples TRBV5-1 to TRBJ2-1; a possible D gene is TRBD1 (6 bases). V was pared by 4 bases and J by 8 bases, with 16 bases between. This CDR3 contains 14 residues. Per the germline V gene, CDR1 is SGHRS and CDR2 is YFSETQ.

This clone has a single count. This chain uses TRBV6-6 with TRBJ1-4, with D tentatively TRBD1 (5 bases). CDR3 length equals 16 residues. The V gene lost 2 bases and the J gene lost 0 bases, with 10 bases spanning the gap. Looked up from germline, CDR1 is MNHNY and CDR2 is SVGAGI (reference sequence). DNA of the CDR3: TGTGCCAGCAGTTACGGGGCGGGAGCAACTAATGAAAAACTGTTTTTT. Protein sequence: CASSYGAGATNEKLFF.

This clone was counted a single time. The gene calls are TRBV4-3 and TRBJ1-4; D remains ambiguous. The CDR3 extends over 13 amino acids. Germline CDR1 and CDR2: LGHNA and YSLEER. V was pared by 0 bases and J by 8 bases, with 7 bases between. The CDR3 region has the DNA TGCGCCAGCAGCCAAGAAGGAGCAGAAAAACTGTTTTTT. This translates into CASSQEGAEKLFF.

CDR3 region: CAGNSGDGEQFF. CDR3 DNA: TGTGCCGGTAACTCTGGTGATGGTGAGCAGTTCTTC. V gene TRBV9 combines with J gene TRBJ2-1, with no clear D. The V gene's germline CDR1 is SGDLS and CDR2 YYNGEE. This CDR3 is built from 12 residues. With 10 bases removed from V and 9 bases from J, the gap between germline ends came to 17 bases. Full variable domain (rest looked up from reference TRBV9 and TRBJ2-1): DSGVTQTPKHLITATGQRVTLRCSPRSGDLSVYWYQQSLDQGLQFLIQYYNGEERAKGNILERFSAQQFPDLHSELNLSSLELGDSALYFCAGNSGDGEQFFGPGTRLTVL.

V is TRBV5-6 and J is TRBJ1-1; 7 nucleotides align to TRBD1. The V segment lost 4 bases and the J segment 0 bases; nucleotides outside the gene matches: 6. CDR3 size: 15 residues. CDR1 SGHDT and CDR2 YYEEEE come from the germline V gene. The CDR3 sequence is CASSLQGSMNTEAFF. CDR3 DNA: TGTGCCAGCAGCCTACAGGGGAGCATGAACACTGAAGCTTTCTTT. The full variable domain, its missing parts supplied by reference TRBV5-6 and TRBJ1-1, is DAGVTQSPTHLIKTRGQQVTLRCSPKSGHDTVSWYQQALGQGPQFIFQYYEEEERQRGNFPDRFSGHQFPNYSSELNVNALLLGDSALYLCASSLQGSMNTEAFFGQGTRLTVV.

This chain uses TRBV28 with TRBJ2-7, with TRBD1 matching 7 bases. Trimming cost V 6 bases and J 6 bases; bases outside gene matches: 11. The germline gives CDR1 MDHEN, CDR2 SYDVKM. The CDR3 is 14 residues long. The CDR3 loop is CASSPGPGGGEQYF. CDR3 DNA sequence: TGTGCCAGCAGCCCGGGGCCAGGGGGTGGCGAGCAGTACTTC.

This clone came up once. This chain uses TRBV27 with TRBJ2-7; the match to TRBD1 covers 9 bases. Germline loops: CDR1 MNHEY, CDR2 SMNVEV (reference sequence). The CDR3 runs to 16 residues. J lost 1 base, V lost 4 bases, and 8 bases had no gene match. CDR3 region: CASSWTGTGRSYEQYF. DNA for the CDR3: TGTGCCAGCAGTTGGACCGGGACAGGGAGGTCCTACGAGCAGTACTTC.

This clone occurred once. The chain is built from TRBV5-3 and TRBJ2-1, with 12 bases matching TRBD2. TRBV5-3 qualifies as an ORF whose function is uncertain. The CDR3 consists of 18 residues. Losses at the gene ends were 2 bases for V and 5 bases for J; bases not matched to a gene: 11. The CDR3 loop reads CARSLGLAGFSKDNEQFF. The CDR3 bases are TGTGCCAGAAGCTTAGGACTAGCGGGGTTCTCCAAGGACAATGAGCAGTTCTTC.

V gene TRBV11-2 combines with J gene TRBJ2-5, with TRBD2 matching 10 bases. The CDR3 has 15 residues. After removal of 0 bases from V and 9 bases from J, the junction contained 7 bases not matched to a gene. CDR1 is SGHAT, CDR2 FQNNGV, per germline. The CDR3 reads CASSLDWASGSPQYF. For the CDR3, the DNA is TGTGCCAGCAGCTTAGATTGGGCTAGCGGGAGTCCCCAGTACTTC.